The present T cell receptor (beta chain) was sequenced within a study of T cell responses to AZD1222 COVID-19 vaccine. This clone was recorded once. Its antigen is not identified. Clones were read by immunoSEQ multiplex PCR, and TCRdb kept only the in-frame ones, dropping some. The data hold about 99,000 clones, with approximately 88% observed a single time. Overall study results and limits: Only five to seven AZD1222 recipients were seropositive at baseline. It should be noted that donors were predominantly white British and more often female, and clonal diversity was possibly underestimated. Close to half of spike-specific TCRs reportedly recognize unmutated variant regions. Spike was spanned by vaccine-associated CD4 TCRs, which were dominant at 160-218 and 743-854.

The V gene lost 6 bases and the J gene lost 6 bases, with 15 bases spanning the gap. This CDR3 has 14 residues. Germline V gene data show CDR1 as KGHSH and CDR2 as LQKENI. Sample: peripheral blood, taken on day 0 of AZD1222 vaccination. The genes are TRBV18 and TRBJ2-1; tentative D call: TRBD2 (6 bases). This receptor was obtained from an adult in good health. CDR3 DNA: TGTGCCAGCTCTCTAGCGTCCTCCCTCAATGAGCAGTTCTTC. Translation gives CASSLASSLNEQFF.